A single sample is the source of the 20 T cell receptor beta chains below, sequenced in a study of blood T cell repertoires in COVID-19. TCRdb's table, derived via immunoSEQ multiplex PCR, lists solely in-frame clones and lacks some. The sample consists of under 200,000 clones, roughly 84% of them appearing once. Material for sequencing was peripheral blood. The receptors originated from a man aged 55 to 70 who had recovered from COVID-19.

This rearrangement joins TRBV9 to TRBJ1-6, with 7 bases lining up with TRBD1. The CDR3 length is 14 residues. V was pared by 3 bases and J by 6 bases, with 3 bases of the junction left unmatched. The germline CDR1 and CDR2 sequences are SGDLS and YYNGEE. CDR3 amino acids: CASSAGQSNSPLHF. DNA for the CDR3: TGTGCCAGCAGCGCGGGACAGTCTAATTCACCCCTCCACTTT.

The genes are TRBV2 and TRBJ1-5; the D gene is possibly TRBD1 (5 bases). Trimming stripped 2 bases from V and 1 base from J, with 12 bases between. Germline values: CDR1 SNHLY, CDR2 FYNNEI. The CDR3 has 16 residues. CDR3 nucleotide sequence: TGTGCCAGCAGTGAAAGCGGGGGGGACAGCAATCAGCCCCAGCATTTT. Its protein product is CASSESGGDSNQPQHF.

V usage is TRBV7-8 and J usage is TRBJ1-5; a possible D gene is TRBD1 (6 bases). Trimming took 2 bases from V and 7 from J, leaving 15 bases between them. This CDR3 region has 15 residues. CDR1 and CDR2 from the germline V gene are SGHVS and FQNEAQ. Here the CDR3 DNA reads TGTGCCAGCAGCTTACCGTCAGGGGCAAACCAGCCCCAGCATTTT. This gives the protein CASSLPSGANQPQHF. The full variable domain, completed using reference TRBV7-8 and TRBJ1-5, is GAGVSQSPRYKVAKRGQDVALRCDPISGHVSLFWYQQALGQGPEFLTYFQNEAQLDKSGLPSDRFFAERPEGSVSTLKIQRTQQEDSAVYLCASSLPSGANQPQHFGDGTRLSIL.

The sample holds one count of this clone. V and J are TRBV24-1 and TRBJ2-2; a weak D match, TRBD1 (5 bases). The ends were cut back, 1 base at V and 2 bases at J, with 16 bases in the middle. Germline CDR1 KGHDR, CDR2 SFDVKD. CDR3 length equals 18 residues. The CDR3 DNA reads as TGTGCCACCAGTGATTTAGGGCAGGGCCGTCCAAACACCGGGGAGCTGTTTTTT. Its translation is CATSDLGQGRPNTGELFF.

This rearrangement joins TRBV7-3 to TRBJ2-1, with TRBD2 matching 14 bases. There are 15 residues in the CDR3. V shed 5 bases and J 8 bases; nucleotides not matched to a gene: 5. Looked up from germline, CDR1 is SGHTA and CDR2 is FQGTGA. CDR3 amino acids: CASSLGLAGGDEQFF. CDR3 coding DNA: TGTGCCAGCAGCCTCGGACTAGCGGGGGGAGATGAGCAGTTCTTC.

This clone occurred once. This chain links TRBV29-1 with TRBJ2-3; the match to TRBD2 covers 8 bases. Germline CDR1 and CDR2: SQVTM and ANQGSEA. The junction had 18 bases not matched to a gene; V was cut back by 3 bases and J by 7 bases. This CDR3 spans 17 amino acids. Here the CDR3 DNA reads TGCAGCGTTGAGCAATACTCTCGGGGGGGGGCGAGGTATACGCAGTATTTT. Its protein is CSVEQYSRGGARYTQYF.

Comments on this clone: Other DNA sequences in this sample translate to the same CDR3. The rearrangement links TRBV5-4 to TRBJ2-3; D possibly corresponds to TRBD2 (5 bases). Trimming removed 0 bases from V and 2 bases from J, with 10 bases in between. Germline loops: CDR1 SGHNT, CDR2 YYREEE (reference sequence). This CDR3 is built from 15 residues. CDR3 DNA sequence: TGTGCCAGCAGCTTGGGAGGGCCCCTCACAGATACGCAGTATTTT. Its translation is CASSLGGPLTDTQYF.

V is TRBV3-1 (or the pseudogene TRBV3-2) and J is TRBJ1-2, with 7 bases that match TRBD1. The germline V gene has CDR1 LGHDT and CDR2 YNNKEL (reference sequence). V was pared by 0 bases and J by 5 bases, with 15 bases of the junction left unmatched. This CDR3 contains 18 residues. The CDR3 DNA is TGTGCCAGCAGCCAAGATCAGGGAGCGGACAGGCAGCGATATGGCTACACCTTC. Amino acids: CASSQDQGADRQRYGYTF.

The chain links TRBV9 to TRBJ2-2; TRBD2 matches 8 bases. The ends lost 0 bases at V and 5 bases at J; junction bases unmatched: 9. Germline values: CDR1 SGDLS, CDR2 YYNGEE. This CDR3 is 17 amino acids long. The chain's CDR3 is CASSVAPAGVRTGELFF. CDR3 nucleotides: TGTGCCAGCAGCGTAGCCCCAGCGGGGGTGAGGACCGGGGAGCTGTTTTTT.

This chain uses TRBV5-1 with TRBJ2-4, with 9 bases matching TRBD2. The CDR3 is made up of 20 amino acids. V lost 0 bases and J lost 0; bases outside the gene matches: 13. CDR1 and CDR2 from the germline V gene are SGHRS and YFSETQ. The CDR3 DNA is TGCGCCAGCAGCTTGGGGCCCATCAGCGGGGGGAATTTAGCCAAAAACATTCAGTACTTC. Translating it yields CASSLGPISGGNLAKNIQYF.

This chain uses TRBV7-9 with TRBJ1-2; TRBD1 agrees at 8 bases. The CDR3 loop spans 16 amino acids. The trim removed 2 bases at V and 1 base at J, leaving 6 bases unmatched. Germline CDR1 and CDR2: SEHNR and FQNEAQ (reference sequence). The CDR3 is CASSLWADRDNYGYTF. CDR3 in DNA: TGTGCCAGCAGCTTATGGGCGGACAGGGATAACTATGGCTACACCTTC.

The chain links TRBV9 to TRBJ2-5; 13 positions agree with TRBD2. The V gene end was trimmed by 4 bases and the J gene end by 5 bases; junction bases not matched to a gene: 8. This CDR3 spans 16 amino acids. Germline assignment: CDR1 SGDLS and CDR2 YYNGEE. Here the CDR3 DNA reads TGTGCCAGCAGCCCGTTGGGGACTAGCGGGGAGGAGACCCAGTACTTC. Protein: CASSPLGTSGEETQYF.

This chain links TRBV7-2 with TRBJ2-7, with D perhaps TRBD2 (6 bases). Trimming left V 1 base short and J 4 bases short, with 11 bases between. Per the germline V gene, CDR1 is SGHTA and CDR2 is FQGNSA. This CDR3 region has 14 residues. The CDR3 DNA is TGTGCCAGCAGCTTAGATAGCGGAATTTACGAGCAGTACTTC. This gives the protein CASSLDSGIYEQYF.

This clone has only a few counts. V and J are TRBV6-1 and TRBJ2-3, with D maybe TRBD2 (6 bases). From germline, CDR1 is MNHNS and CDR2 SASEGT. Trimming cost V 3 bases and J 7 bases, with 14 bases left between them. The CDR3 runs to 14 residues. The CDR3 DNA reads TGTGCCAGCAGTGAGTCGGGGGACGTGAATACGCAGTATTTT. Translating it yields CASSESGDVNTQYF.

This clone came up once. The chain couples TRBV24-1 to TRBJ2-2; perhaps TRBD1 as D (6 bases). Trimming cost V 3 bases and J 3 bases, with 13 bases left between them. CDR1 and CDR2 from the germline V gene are KGHDR and SFDVKD. CDR3 length: 16 amino acids. DNA of the CDR3: TGTGCCACCAGTGATCATGAACAGGGTGACACCGGGGAGCTGTTTTTT. Protein: CATSDHEQGDTGELFF.

The rearrangement uses TRBV5-4 and TRBJ2-5; 8 positions agree with TRBD1. The CDR3 totals 13 residues. V shed 5 bases and J 8 bases; nucleotides not matched to a gene: 8. Germline V lookup: CDR1 SGHNT, CDR2 YYREEE (reference sequence). CDR3 residues: CASSNGQGLTQYF. CDR3 nucleotide sequence: TGTGCCAGCAGTAATGGACAGGGCTTAACCCAGTACTTC.

Only one count was recorded for this clone. The rearrangement joins TRBV14 to TRBJ1-1; D not resolved. Germline V gives CDR1 SGHDN, CDR2 FVKESK. The CDR3 contains 16 residues. The V end lost 0 bases, the J end lost 7 bases, and 18 bases lay between the germline ends. As DNA, the CDR3 is TGTGCCAGCAGCCAAGAAATAACAGAGCCCCGAGATGAAGCTTTCTTT. Its protein is CASSQEITEPRDEAFF. The variable domain in full, completed from reference TRBV14 and TRBJ1-1, reads EAGVTQFPSHSVIEKGQTVTLRCDPISGHDNLYWYRRVMGKEIKFLLHFVKESKQDESGMPNNRFLAERTGGTYSTLKVQPAELEDSGVYFCASSQEITEPRDEAFFGQGTRLTVV.

The chain carries TRBV10-3 and TRBJ2-1; TRBD1 matches at 7 bases. There are 16 residues in the CDR3. Trimming at V came to 5 bases and at J to 0 bases, leaving 7 bases not matched to a gene. The germline V gene has CDR1 ENHRY and CDR2 SYGVKD. The CDR3 nucleotides read TGTGCCATCAGTCTACTACAGGGGAGCTCCTACAATGAGCAGTTCTTC. It is translated as CAISLLQGSSYNEQFF.

The rearrangement uses TRBV21-1 and TRBJ1-2; the table assigns TRBD1, which was not confirmed against the DNA. TRBV21-1 is an annotated pseudogene. This CDR3 has 14 amino acids. CDR3 sequence reads: CASSAFRGEYGYTF. CDR3 nucleotide sequence: TGTGCCAGCAGCGCATTCAGGGGGGAATATGGCTACACCTTC.

V and J are TRBV7-2 and TRBJ1-2, with 10 bases lining up with TRBD1. From germline, CDR1 is SGHTA and CDR2 FQGNSA. There are 15 residues in the CDR3. The junction had 1 base not matched to a gene; V was cut back by 0 bases and J by 3 bases. The DNA of the CDR3 is TGTGCCAGCAGCTTAGCCGGGACAGGGGACTATGGCTACACCTTC. This translates into CASSLAGTGDYGYTF.